This T cell receptor (beta chain) emerged from a study of T-cell memory formation after mild COVID-19. With respect to this clonotype: As yet, its antigen is unknown.

The germline V gene encodes CDR1 KGHDR and CDR2 SFDVKD. This CDR3 contains 15 residues. Trimming removed 5 bases at V and 5 bases at J, with 15 bases between. A single record per CDR3 protein comes from TCRdb applying MiXCR to the 5' RACE reads. Here the sample spans 190,000 or so distinct CDR3 sequences, about a fifth being singletons. Study-wide results and caveats: Researchers found some responding clones in pre-infection memory, a sign that cross-reactive memory joined.

This receptor was identified in an adult woman who had mild COVID-19 (a few samples of this study predate the infection). Cell type and time point are not known. The rearrangement links TRBV24-1 to TRBJ2-1; no reliable D call. Sequencing was performed on PBMCs or a T cell subset sorted from them (not recorded which). The CDR3 coding sequence is TGTGCCACCAGTGGAGAAGGCGAGTGGCACAATGAGCAGTTCTTC. It is translated as CATSGEGEWHNEQFF.